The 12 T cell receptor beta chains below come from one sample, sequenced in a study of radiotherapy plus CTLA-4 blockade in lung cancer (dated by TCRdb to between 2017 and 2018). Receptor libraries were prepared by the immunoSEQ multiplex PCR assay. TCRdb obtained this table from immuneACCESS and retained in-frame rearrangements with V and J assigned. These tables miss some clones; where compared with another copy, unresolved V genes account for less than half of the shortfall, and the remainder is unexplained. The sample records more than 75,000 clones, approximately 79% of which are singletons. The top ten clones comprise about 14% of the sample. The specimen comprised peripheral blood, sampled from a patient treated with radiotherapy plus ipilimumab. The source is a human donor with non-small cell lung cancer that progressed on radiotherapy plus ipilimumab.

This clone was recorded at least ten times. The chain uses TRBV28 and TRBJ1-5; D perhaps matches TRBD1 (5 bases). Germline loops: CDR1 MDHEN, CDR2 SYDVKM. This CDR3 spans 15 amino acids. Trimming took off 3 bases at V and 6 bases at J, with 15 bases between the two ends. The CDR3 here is CASSLGGVEFQPQHF. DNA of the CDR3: TGTGCCAGCAGTTTGGGGGGAGTGGAATTTCAGCCCCAGCATTTT.

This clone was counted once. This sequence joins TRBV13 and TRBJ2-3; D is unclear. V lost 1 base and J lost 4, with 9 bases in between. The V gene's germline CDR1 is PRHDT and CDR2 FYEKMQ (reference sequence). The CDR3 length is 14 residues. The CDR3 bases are TGTGCCAGCAGCTTAGTGGGCGCTCCAGATACGCAGTATTTT. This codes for CASSLVGAPDTQYF.

The CDR3 spells CASSSWFEETQYF. The CDR3 DNA reads as TGTGCCAGCAGCTCGTGGTTCGAAGAGACCCAGTACTTC. This chain uses TRBV9 with TRBJ2-5; D gene uncertain. Per the germline V gene, CDR1 is SGDLS and CDR2 is YYNGEE. CDR3 length: 13 amino acids. Between the trimmed V and J ends, which lost 4 bases and 3 bases, there was a span of 10 bases.

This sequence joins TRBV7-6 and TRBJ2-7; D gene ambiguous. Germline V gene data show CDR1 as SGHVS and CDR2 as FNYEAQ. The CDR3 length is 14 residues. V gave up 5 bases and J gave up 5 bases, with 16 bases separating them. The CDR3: CASSLETPPHEQYF. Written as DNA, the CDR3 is TGTGCCAGCAGCCTGGAGACGCCACCGCACGAGCAGTACTTC. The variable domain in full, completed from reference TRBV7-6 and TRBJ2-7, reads GAGVSQSPRYKVTKRGQDVALRCDPISGHVSLYWYRQALGQGPEFLTYFNYEAQQDKSGLPNDRFSAERPEGSISTLTIQRTEQRDSAMYRCASSLETPPHEQYFGPGTRLTVT.

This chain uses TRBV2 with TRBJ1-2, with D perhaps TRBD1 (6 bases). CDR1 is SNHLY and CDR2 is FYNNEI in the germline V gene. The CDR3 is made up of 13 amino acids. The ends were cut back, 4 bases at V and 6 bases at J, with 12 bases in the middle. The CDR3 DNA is TGTGCCAGCAGTGTTTTGGCAGGGGATGGCTACACCTTC. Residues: CASSVLAGDGYTF. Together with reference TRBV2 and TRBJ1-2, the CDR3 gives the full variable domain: EPEVTQTPSHQVTQMGQEVILRCVPISNHLYFYWYRQILGQKVEFLVSFYNNEISEKSEIFDDQFSVERPDGSNFTLKIRSTKLEDSAMYFCASSVLAGDGYTFGSGTRLTVV.

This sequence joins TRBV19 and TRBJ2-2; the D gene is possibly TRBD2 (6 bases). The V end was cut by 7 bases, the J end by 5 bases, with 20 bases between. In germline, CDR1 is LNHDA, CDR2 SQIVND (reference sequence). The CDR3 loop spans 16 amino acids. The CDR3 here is CASTVWGVGGTGELFF. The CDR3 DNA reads TGTGCCAGTACGGTCTGGGGGGTCGGTGGGACCGGGGAGCTGTTTTTT.

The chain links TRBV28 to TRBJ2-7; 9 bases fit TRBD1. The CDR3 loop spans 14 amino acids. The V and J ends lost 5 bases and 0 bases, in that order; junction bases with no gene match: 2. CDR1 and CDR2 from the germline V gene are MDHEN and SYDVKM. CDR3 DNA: TGTGCCAGCAGTCCGGGACAGGGCTCCTACGAGCAGTACTTC. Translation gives CASSPGQGSYEQYF.

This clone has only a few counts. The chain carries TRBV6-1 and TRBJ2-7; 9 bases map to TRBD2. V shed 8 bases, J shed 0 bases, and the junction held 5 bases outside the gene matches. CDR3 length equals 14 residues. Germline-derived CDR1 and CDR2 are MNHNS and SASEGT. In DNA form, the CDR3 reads TGTGCCAGCTGCCGGACTAGCGCCTCCTACGAGCAGTACTTC. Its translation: CASCRTSASYEQYF.

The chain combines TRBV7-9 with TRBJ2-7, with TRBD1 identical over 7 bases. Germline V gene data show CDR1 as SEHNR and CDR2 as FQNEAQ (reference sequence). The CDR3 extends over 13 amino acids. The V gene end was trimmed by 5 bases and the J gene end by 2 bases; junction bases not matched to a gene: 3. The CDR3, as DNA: TGTGCCAGCAGCAGGGACAGCCCCTACGAGCAGTACTTC. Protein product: CASSRDSPYEQYF.

CDR3 sequence: CASSLAVTGGQETQYF. The CDR3 DNA sequence: TGTGCCAGCAGCTTGGCCGTGACAGGCGGCCAAGAGACCCAGTACTTC. This chain links TRBV5-5 with TRBJ2-5, with D perhaps matching TRBD1 (6 bases). The CDR3 has 16 amino acids. Deletions cut 0 bases from V and 1 base from J, with 13 bases between. Germline CDR1 SGHKS, CDR2 YYEKEE (reference sequence).

CDR3 DNA: TGTGCCAGCAGCTTGGTTCAGGTTTATTCAGATACGCAGTATTTT. This translates into CASSLVQVYSDTQYF. This chain connects TRBV5-6 to TRBJ2-3; D unresolved. V was trimmed by 0 bases and J by 4 bases, leaving 12 bases between them. Germline V lookup: CDR1 SGHDT, CDR2 YYEEEE. The CDR3 runs to 15 residues.

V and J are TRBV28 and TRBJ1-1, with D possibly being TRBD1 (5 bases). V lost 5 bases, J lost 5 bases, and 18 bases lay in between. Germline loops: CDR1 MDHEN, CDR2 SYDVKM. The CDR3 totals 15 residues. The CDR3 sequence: CASSTPAGASTEAFF. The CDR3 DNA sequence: TGTGCCAGCAGTACGCCAGCCGGGGCCTCAACTGAAGCTTTCTTT.